The 3 T cell receptor beta chains listed next were all sequenced from one sample in a study of regulatory T cells in long-lasting Graves disease. Time point noted: persistent/refractory GD, antithyroid drugs over 5 years with positive TRAb. Scientists built the TCR library using RNA that was extracted from PBMCs. Construction of TCR beta libraries relied on iRepertoire HTBI primers and on Arm-PCR targeting CDR3 regions. Each CDR3 protein is one row after TCRdb ran MiXCR on the multiplex PCR reads. Of about 660,000 distinct CDR3 sequences detected, around 30% appear once; the ten largest clones hold around 42%. The sequenced sample was peripheral blood mononuclear cells (PBMCs), obtained when the disease was refractory, from a patient treated with antithyroid drugs. The receptor source for this set is a female donor with Graves disease.

At least ten counts were recorded for this clonotype. The chain has TRBV28 and TRBJ1-5; D remains unclear. Germline V gene lookup returns CDR1 MDHEN and CDR2 SYDVKM. The length of the CDR3 is 16 residues. Trimming pared 3 bases from V and 4 bases from J, leaving 16 bases between. Here the CDR3 DNA reads TGTGCCAGCAGTTTGAATGGAGCGAAAGGAAATCAGCCCCAGCATTTT. Its protein is CASSLNGAKGNQPQHF.

The V gene is TRBV6-9, the J gene TRBJ1-1; tentatively, D is TRBD1 (5 bases). V lost 3 bases to trimming and J lost 0 bases, with 14 bases between them. Looked up from germline, CDR1 is MNHGY and CDR2 is SVAAGI. This CDR3 has 16 residues. The CDR3 nucleotides read TGTGCCAGCAGTTACTTAGGGGCGGGGGTGAACACTGAAGCTTTCTTT. Its protein product is CASSYLGAGVNTEAFF.

The chain recombines TRBV19 with TRBJ1-1; unclear D gene. The V and J ends lost 7 bases and 1 base respectively, with 7 bases between them. Germline V CDR1 and CDR2: LNHDA, SQIVND (reference sequence). CDR3 size: 12 residues. The CDR3 DNA is TGTGCCAGTAATTTGAGGAACACTGAAGCTTTCTTT. Encoded protein: CASNLRNTEAFF.